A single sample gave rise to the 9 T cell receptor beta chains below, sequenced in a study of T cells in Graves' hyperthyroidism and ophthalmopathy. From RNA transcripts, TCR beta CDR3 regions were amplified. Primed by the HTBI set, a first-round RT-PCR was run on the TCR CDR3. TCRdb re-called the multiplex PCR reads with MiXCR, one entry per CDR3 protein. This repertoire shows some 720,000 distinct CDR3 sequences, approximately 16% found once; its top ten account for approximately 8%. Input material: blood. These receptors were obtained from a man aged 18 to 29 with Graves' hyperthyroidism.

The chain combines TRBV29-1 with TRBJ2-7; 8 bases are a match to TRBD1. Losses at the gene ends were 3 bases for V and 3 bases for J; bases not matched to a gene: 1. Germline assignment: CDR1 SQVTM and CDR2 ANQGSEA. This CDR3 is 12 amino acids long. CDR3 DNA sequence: TGCAGCGTTGATACAGGGGGCTACGAGCAGTACTTC. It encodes CSVDTGGYEQYF.

CDR3 coding DNA: TGCAGTGCTGGGACCGCCTACGAGCAGTACTTC. It encodes CSAGTAYEQYF. The rearrangement uses TRBV20-1 and TRBJ2-7, with D perhaps given as TRBD1 or TRBD2 (5 bases each). Germline-derived CDR1 and CDR2 are DFQATT and SNEGSKA (reference sequence). The CDR3 length is 11 residues. V lost 5 bases, J lost 2 bases, and 7 bases lay in between.

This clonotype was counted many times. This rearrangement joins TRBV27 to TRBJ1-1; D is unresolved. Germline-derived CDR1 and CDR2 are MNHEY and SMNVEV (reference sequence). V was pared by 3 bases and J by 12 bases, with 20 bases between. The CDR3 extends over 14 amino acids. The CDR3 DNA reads TGTGCCAGCAGTTTGTTAGTAGTCAACTCAGTGACTTTCTTT. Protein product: CASSLLVVNSVTFF.

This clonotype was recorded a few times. CDR3 in amino acids: CASSPLAKLATSYNEQFF. In nucleotides, the CDR3 is TGTGCCAGCTCACCACTCGCAAAACTAGCGACAAGCTACAATGAGCAGTTCTTC. The chain employs TRBV18 and TRBJ2-1; 7 nucleotides align to TRBD2. V lost 1 base, J lost 3 bases, and 12 bases stayed unmatched. The CDR3 is 18 residues long. Germline values: CDR1 KGHSH, CDR2 LQKENI.

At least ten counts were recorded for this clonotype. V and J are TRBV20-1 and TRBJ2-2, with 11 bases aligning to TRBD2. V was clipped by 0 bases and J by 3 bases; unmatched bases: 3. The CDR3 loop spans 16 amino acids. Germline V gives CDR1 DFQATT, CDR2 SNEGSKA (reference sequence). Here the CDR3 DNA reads TGCAGTGCTAGAGACCCACTAGCGGGAGACACCGGGGAGCTGTTTTTT. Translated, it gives CSARDPLAGDTGELFF.

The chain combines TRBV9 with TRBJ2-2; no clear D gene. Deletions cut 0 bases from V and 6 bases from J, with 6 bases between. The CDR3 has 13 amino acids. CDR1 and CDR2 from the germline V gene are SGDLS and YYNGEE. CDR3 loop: CASSVGVAGELFF. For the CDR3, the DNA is TGTGCCAGCAGCGTAGGGGTGGCCGGGGAGCTGTTTTTT.

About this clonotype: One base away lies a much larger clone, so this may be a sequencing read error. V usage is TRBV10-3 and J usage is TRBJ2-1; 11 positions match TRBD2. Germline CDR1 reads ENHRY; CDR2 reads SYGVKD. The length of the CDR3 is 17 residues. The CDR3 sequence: CAISLSGTSGSYNKQFF. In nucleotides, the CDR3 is TGTGCCATCAGCTTATCCGGGACTAGCGGCTCCTACAATAAGCAGTTCTTC.

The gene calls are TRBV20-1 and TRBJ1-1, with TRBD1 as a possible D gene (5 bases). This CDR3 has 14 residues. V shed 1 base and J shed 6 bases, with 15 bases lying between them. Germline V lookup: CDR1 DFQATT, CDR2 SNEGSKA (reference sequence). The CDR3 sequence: CSARAPGGKAEAFF. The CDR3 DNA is TGCAGTGCTAGAGCACCGGGGGGGAAGGCTGAAGCTTTCTTT.

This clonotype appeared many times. The CDR3 nucleotides are TGTGCCAGCAGTTTTGCCGTGGTGAGCTTCTACGAGCAGTACTTC. Translation: CASSFAVVSFYEQYF. This rearrangement joins TRBV12-3 or TRBV12-4 to TRBJ2-7; the D is unclear. Between the trimmed V and J ends, which lost 3 bases and 3 bases, there was a span of 15 bases. There are 15 residues in the CDR3.